This TCR beta chain is drawn from a study of CD8 T cells in ankylosing spondylitis. Study-wide findings and caveats: Ankylosing spondylitis blood appeared to carry a characteristic TCR beta motif of roughly eight highly homologous variants.

The germline gives CDR1 SGHRS, CDR2 YFSETQ. V gave up 4 bases and J gave up 2 bases; unmatched junction bases: 5. There are 14 residues in the CDR3. In this sample, this clonotype turned up many times. The antigen is undetermined. TCRdb recomputed calls from the 5' RACE reads with MiXCR, one row per CDR3 protein. The table shows about 88,000 distinct CDR3 sequences, with around 30% occurring only once. This TCR derives from a male donor with ankylosing spondylitis or in good health (not recorded which). The sequenced sample was blood, either unsorted or a sorted T cell fraction (not recorded which). This chain links TRBV5-1 with TRBJ2-5; TRBD1 aligns across 7 bases. The CDR3 bases are TGCGCCAGCAGCCGGACAGGTCCTCAAGAGACCCAGTACTTC. This codes for CASSRTGPQETQYF.